This T cell receptor (beta chain) was identified in a study of T cell repertoires in cytomegalovirus infection. The overall study: Public TCR beta signatures marked donors with CMV infection and the matching HLA.

From the reads, TCRdb called clonotypes with MiXCR, one entry per CDR3 protein. The data show about 900,000 distinct CDR3 sequences, with around 32% seen just once and 13% held by the top ten. CDR1 and CDR2 (germline): SNHLY, FYNNEI. The CDR3 is 13 residues long. Trimming removed 3 bases from V and 2 bases from J, with 6 bases in between. Note on this clonotype: Its antigen is unknown.

The chain carries TRBV2 and TRBJ2-3, with no clear D. Material: cultured CD8+ T cells from PBMCs, obtained from culture after CMV antigen stimulation. The clonotype comes from a human donor in good health (CMV status not recorded). Some clones in this sample may be carry-over from other donors' samples. This chain's CDR3 is CASSERVTDTQYF. CDR3 in DNA: TGTGCCAGCAGTGAGAGAGTCACAGATACGCAGTATTTT.